This TCR beta chain comes out of a study of blood T cell repertoires in COVID-19. The table lists this clone with a count of one. This CDR3 region has 15 residues. V dropped 6 bases and J dropped 7 bases, with 19 bases sitting between them. Germline V CDR1 and CDR2: MNHEY, SVGAGI. Method: immunoSEQ multiplex PCR; TCRdb's copy keeps in-frame clones and lacks some. Of about 320,000 clones listed, 89% are singletons. The TCR was taken from a man between 60 and 75 years old who had recovered from COVID-19. Sequenced input: PBMCs or T cells enriched from blood (not recorded which). This sequence joins TRBV6-5 and TRBJ2-1; D unclear. This CDR3 is CASRLTSGYGNEQFF. DNA of the CDR3: TGTGCCAGCAGGCTAACGTCCGGGTATGGGAATGAGCAGTTCTTC.